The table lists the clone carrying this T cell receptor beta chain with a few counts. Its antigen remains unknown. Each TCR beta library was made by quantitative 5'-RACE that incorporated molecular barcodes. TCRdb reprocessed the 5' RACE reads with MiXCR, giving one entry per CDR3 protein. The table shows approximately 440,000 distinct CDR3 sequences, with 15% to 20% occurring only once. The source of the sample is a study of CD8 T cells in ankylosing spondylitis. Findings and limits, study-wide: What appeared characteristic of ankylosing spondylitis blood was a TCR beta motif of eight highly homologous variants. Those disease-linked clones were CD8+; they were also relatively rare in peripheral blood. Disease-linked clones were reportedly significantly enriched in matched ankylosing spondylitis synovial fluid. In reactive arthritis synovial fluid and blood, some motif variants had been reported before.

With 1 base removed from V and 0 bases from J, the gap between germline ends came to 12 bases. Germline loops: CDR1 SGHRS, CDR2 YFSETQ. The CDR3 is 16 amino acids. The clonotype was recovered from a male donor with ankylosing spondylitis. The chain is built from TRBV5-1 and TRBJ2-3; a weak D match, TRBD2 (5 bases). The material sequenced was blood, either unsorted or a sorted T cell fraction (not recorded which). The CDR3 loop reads CASSLSGMGSTDTQYF. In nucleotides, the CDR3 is TGCGCCAGCAGCTTGTCGGGGATGGGGAGCACAGATACGCAGTATTTT.